These 24 T cell receptor beta chains originate from one sample sequenced in a study of T cell clones after liver transplantation. Produced via immunoSEQ multiplex PCR; TCRdb's table is partial and in-frame only. Seen here are 20,000 to 30,000 clones, around two thirds observed once, and the top ten hold roughly 2.8%. Material: CD4+ T cells from blood, obtained before liver transplant. The receptors were sampled from a human donor who received a liver transplant.

This clone was observed a single time. V is TRBV28 and J is TRBJ1-5; 8 bases map to TRBD1. CDR3 size: 19 residues. Germline CDR1 MDHEN, CDR2 SYDVKM. Unmatched junction bases numbered 19, after V lost 5 bases and J lost 4 bases. CDR3 region: CASSPLPIGQGGRNQPQHF. The CDR3 nucleotides read TGTGCCAGCAGTCCCCTTCCGATAGGACAGGGAGGGCGTAATCAGCCCCAGCATTTT.

This sequence joins TRBV27 and TRBJ1-1; D is unclear. The germline V and J ends were trimmed by 1 base and 1 base, with 4 bases remaining between them. Germline lookup yields CDR1 MNHEY and CDR2 SMNVEV (reference sequence). The CDR3 runs 13 residues. This chain's CDR3 is CASSLFGNTEAFF. The CDR3 coding sequence is TGTGCCAGCAGTTTATTTGGGAACACTGAAGCTTTCTTT.

The genes are TRBV6-1 and TRBJ2-3; D is undetermined. The V gene's germline CDR1 is MNHNS and CDR2 SASEGT. The CDR3 runs to 15 residues. The germline V and J ends were trimmed by 3 bases and 4 bases, with 14 bases remaining between them. DNA for the CDR3: TGTGCCAGCAGTGAGGGCAGGCGAGGTGCAGATACGCAGTATTTT. Translated: CASSEGRRGADTQYF.

The chain carries TRBV10-3 and TRBJ2-5, with 11 positions matching TRBD2. Germline lookup yields CDR1 ENHRY and CDR2 SYGVKD. This CDR3 region has 16 residues. Trimming cost V 0 bases and J 4 bases; bases outside gene matches: 4. The CDR3 reads CAISESSLAGGETQYF. The CDR3 region has the DNA TGTGCCATCAGTGAGTCGAGTCTAGCGGGAGGAGAGACCCAGTACTTC.

Remarks on this clone: Distinct nucleotide sequences in the sample also encode this CDR3. J is TRBJ2-6 and V is TRBV28; D gene ambiguous. The germline V gene has CDR1 MDHEN and CDR2 SYDVKM. V lost 5 bases to trimming and J lost 0 bases, with 8 bases between them. The CDR3 loop spans 15 amino acids. The CDR3 DNA follows: TGTGCCAGCAGTCCCGATTCCTCTGGGGCCAACGTCCTGACTTTC. This codes for CASSPDSSGANVLTF. Full variable domain (outside the CDR3, taken from reference TRBV28 and TRBJ2-6): DVKVTQSSRYLVKRTGEKVFLECVQDMDHENMFWYRQDPGLGLRLIYFSYDVKMKEKGDIPEGYSVSREKKERFSLILESASTNQTSMYLCASSPDSSGANVLTFGAGSRLTVL.

The CDR3 sequence is CASSILSGGRFGSYNEQFF. The CDR3 region has the DNA TGTGCCAGTAGTATACTCTCCGGAGGTAGATTTGGCTCCTACAATGAGCAGTTCTTC. This chain links TRBV19 with TRBJ2-1, with a weak D call TRBD2 (5 bases). Per germline, CDR1 LNHDA and CDR2 SQIVND (reference sequence). This CDR3 spans 19 amino acids. The germline V and J ends were trimmed by 2 bases and 0 bases, with 20 bases remaining between them.

CDR3 loop: CASSYSGSYGYTF. CDR3 nucleotides: TGTGCCAGCAGTTACTCGGGATCCTATGGCTACACCTTC. This rearrangement joins TRBV6-5 to TRBJ1-2; D unclear. This CDR3 has 13 residues. Between the trimmed V and J ends, which lost 0 bases and 4 bases, there was a span of 6 bases. Germline V gene lookup returns CDR1 MNHEY and CDR2 SVGAGI.

CDR3 loop: CASRESGGKYEQYF. CDR3 coding DNA: TGTGCCAGCAGGGAAAGCGGGGGGAAATACGAGCAGTACTTC. The gene calls are TRBV28 and TRBJ2-7; TRBD2 aligns across 9 bases. Germline CDR1 MDHEN, CDR2 SYDVKM. There are 14 residues in the CDR3. The trim removed 6 bases at V and 4 bases at J, leaving 7 bases unmatched. Variable domain in full (rest from reference TRBV28 and TRBJ2-7): DVKVTQSSRYLVKRTGEKVFLECVQDMDHENMFWYRQDPGLGLRLIYFSYDVKMKEKGDIPEGYSVSREKKERFSLILESASTNQTSMYLCASRESGGKYEQYFGPGTRLTVT.

In its sample, this clone was seen a few times. Here the CDR3 reads CASSHGQGSYEQYF. In DNA, the CDR3 is TGTGCCAGCAGCCACGGACAGGGCTCCTACGAGCAGTACTTC. The J gene is TRBJ2-7, the V gene TRBV5-5; the match to TRBD1 covers 8 bases. The germline V gene has CDR1 SGHKS and CDR2 YYEKEE (reference sequence). V trimming: 4 bases; J trimming: 0 bases; junction bases outside the gene matches: 3. There are 14 residues in the CDR3.

V usage is TRBV29-1 and J usage is TRBJ1-4; no definite D call. CDR3 length equals 13 residues. The germline gives CDR1 SQVTM, CDR2 ANQGSEA. The ends were cut back, 6 bases at V and 8 bases at J, with 16 bases in the middle. In DNA form, the CDR3 reads TGCAGCGTACCCGGTCCTCTGGGGGAAAAACTGTTTTTT. Translating gives CSVPGPLGEKLFF.

The V gene is TRBV21-1, the J gene TRBJ2-5. TRBV21-1 is an annotated pseudogene. This CDR3 has 19 amino acids. The CDR3 nucleotides read TGTGCCAGCAGCAAACAGCAGGCCGGACCAACAAAACGGCAAGAGACCCAGTACTTC. Protein sequence: CASSKQQAGPTKRQETQYF.

In DNA form, the CDR3 reads TGTGCCAGTAGTTCAGGGCTGAACACTGAAGCTTTCTTT. Amino acid sequence: CASSSGLNTEAFF. V and J are TRBV19 and TRBJ1-1; tentatively, D is TRBD1 (5 bases). Deletions cut 5 bases from V and 0 bases from J, with 7 bases between. Germline-derived CDR1 and CDR2 are LNHDA and SQIVND (reference sequence). The length of the CDR3 is 13 residues.

This clone was seen a handful of times. This chain joins TRBV5-6 and TRBJ1-5; no reliable D call. CDR3 size: 13 residues. The ends were cut back, 5 bases at V and 3 bases at J, with 9 bases in the middle. The germline gives CDR1 SGHDT, CDR2 YYEEEE. The CDR3 loop reads CASSWGINQPQHF. CDR3 DNA sequence: TGTGCCAGCAGTTGGGGTATCAATCAGCCCCAGCATTTT.

J is TRBJ1-1 and V is TRBV28, with 9 bases aligning to TRBD1. Germline V gives CDR1 MDHEN, CDR2 SYDVKM. Trimming cost V 6 bases and J 3 bases; bases outside gene matches: 5. The CDR3 runs 14 residues. CDR3 loop: CASRSGTGHTEAFF. For the CDR3, the DNA is TGTGCCAGCAGATCCGGGACAGGGCACACTGAAGCTTTCTTT.

This rearrangement joins TRBV13 to TRBJ2-1, with 12 nucleotides matching TRBD2. Germline assignment: CDR1 PRHDT and CDR2 FYEKMQ (reference sequence). The trim removed 4 bases at V and 2 bases at J, leaving 9 bases unmatched. This CDR3 contains 18 residues. CDR3 loop: CASSSNLLAGGTYNEQFF. CDR3 bases: TGTGCCAGCAGCTCCAACTTACTAGCGGGGGGAACCTACAATGAGCAGTTCTTC.

V is TRBV7-2 and J is TRBJ2-2; unclear D gene. CDR3 length: 13 amino acids. Germline lookup yields CDR1 SGHTA and CDR2 FQGNSA. The ends were cut back, 1 base at V and 7 bases at J, with 7 bases in the middle. The chain's CDR3 is CASSLDMVGELFF. CDR3 nucleotides: TGTGCCAGCAGCTTAGATATGGTCGGGGAGCTGTTTTTT.

The gene calls are TRBV28 and TRBJ2-5; TRBD2 agrees at 13 bases. CDR3 length: 21 residues. V lost 4 bases, J lost 5 bases, and 22 bases stayed unmatched. CDR1 is MDHEN, CDR2 SYDVKM, per germline. CDR3 region: CASSWGAGTSGVGLRLETQYF. The CDR3 DNA is TGTGCCAGCAGTTGGGGTGCCGGGACTAGCGGGGTTGGTCTTAGACTGGAGACCCAGTACTTC.

The chain has TRBV5-1 and TRBJ2-5, with 10 nucleotides matching TRBD2. Germline V gives CDR1 SGHRS, CDR2 YFSETQ. J gave up 4 bases and V 1 base, and 4 bases lay outside the gene matches. The CDR3 consists of 15 residues. This CDR3 reads CASSLSSGGGETQYF. CDR3 nucleotides: TGCGCCAGCAGCTTGTCTAGCGGGGGTGGAGAGACCCAGTACTTC.

The chain has TRBV19 and TRBJ1-6; D perhaps matches TRBD1 (5 bases). Germline loops: CDR1 LNHDA, CDR2 SQIVND (reference sequence). The CDR3 extends over 14 amino acids. V dropped 7 bases and J dropped 8 bases, with 15 bases sitting between them. The CDR3, as DNA: TGTGCCAGTACCGGGTCGGGGGACCATTCACCCCTCCACTTT. Encoded protein: CASTGSGDHSPLHF.

A single count supports this clone. The chain combines TRBV29-1 with TRBJ2-3; possible D gene TRBD1, 6 bases. The V gene lost 8 bases and the J gene lost 3 bases, with 18 bases spanning the gap. CDR1 is SQVTM and CDR2 is ANQGSEA in the germline V gene. This CDR3 region has 14 residues. The CDR3 DNA is TGCAGCTGTTCCAGGGGTGAGGTTACAGATACGCAGTATTTT. Translating gives CSCSRGEVTDTQYF.

This clone appeared a few times. The chain couples TRBV27 to TRBJ2-2; D is perhaps TRBD1 (5 bases). Per germline, CDR1 MNHEY and CDR2 SMNVEV (reference sequence). This CDR3 comprises 14 residues. Trimming cost V 7 bases and J 0 bases, with 9 bases left between them. DNA of the CDR3: TGTGCCAGCATATCGGACACGAACACCGGGGAGCTGTTTTTT. Translating gives CASISDTNTGELFF.

The genes are TRBV11-3 and TRBJ2-1; D ambiguous. The V gene's germline CDR1 is SGHNT and CDR2 YENEEA. The V end was cut by 1 base, the J end by 9 bases, with 19 bases between. CDR3 size: 16 residues. The CDR3 DNA is TGTGCCAGCAGCTTAGCGGCACTATTAAATGGTGGTGAGCAGTTCTTC. Amino acid sequence: CASSLAALLNGGEQFF. Drawing the rest from reference TRBV11-3 and TRBJ2-1, the complete variable domain is EAGVVQSPRYKIIEKKQPVAFWCNPISGHNTLYWYLQNLGQGPELLIRYENEEAVDDSQLPKDRFSAERLKGVDSTLKIQPAELGDSAVYLCASSLAALLNGGEQFFGPGTRLTVL.

This clone was counted only a few times. The V and J genes are TRBV25-1 and TRBJ1-6; TRBD1 matches at 9 bases. With 4 bases clipped from V and 7 bases from J, the junction kept 11 bases outside the gene matches. The germline V gene has CDR1 MGHDK and CDR2 SYGVNS. The CDR3 contains 17 residues. The CDR3 loop is CASSAQAGTGINSPLHF. CDR3 DNA sequence: TGTGCCAGCAGTGCCCAAGCCGGGACAGGGATCAATTCACCCCTCCACTTT.

This clone was found a few times. The chain couples TRBV28 to TRBJ2-7; 7 nucleotides agree with TRBD1. The CDR3 spans 13 residues. Germline V lookup: CDR1 MDHEN, CDR2 SYDVKM. The junction had 4 bases not matched to a gene; V was cut back by 8 bases and J by 0 bases. In nucleotides, the CDR3 is TGTGCCAGCCGAACAGGGGTCTCCTACGAGCAGTACTTC. Translated: CASRTGVSYEQYF.